The present entry profiles one TCR beta chain with its context. The antigen remains undetermined. Treatment of the sample: approximately nine-day PBMC culture with coronavirus spike peptide pools or control peptides (ViraFEST assay). Sequenced with the Oncomine TCR Beta short-read assay was DNA taken from cultured CD4+ T cells. TCRdb redid the calling of the PCR reads with MiXCR, one entry per CDR3 protein. This table holds approximately 19,000 distinct CDR3 sequences, 78% found once. The data are from a study of vaccination and CD4 T cells after COVID-19. The CDR3 is 15 residues long. J gave up 3 bases and V 1 base, and 2 bases lay outside the gene matches. CDR1 is LNHDA and CDR2 is SQIVND in the germline V gene (reference sequence).

The chain employs TRBV19 and TRBJ2-5; 10 bases are a match to TRBD1. Sequenced material: CD4+ T cells from blood, cultured in vitro, taken after SARS-CoV-2 vaccination. The receptor's source is a human donor who received a COVID-19 vaccine. The CDR3, as DNA: TGTGCCAGTAGTATAGGGGGGACAGGGGAAGAGACCCAGTACTTC. Its translation: CASSIGGTGEETQYF. Full variable domain (rest looked up from reference TRBV19 and TRBJ2-5): DGGITQSPKYLFRKEGQNVTLSCEQNLNHDAMYWYRQDPGQGLRLIYYSQIVNDFQKGDIAEGYSVSREKKESFPLTVTSAQKNPTAFYLCASSIGGTGEETQYFGPGTRLLVL.